Presented here are 9 T cell receptor beta chains from one specimen sequenced in a study of blood T cell repertoires in COVID-19. TCRdb's copy holds only in-frame clones and misses some; the assay was immunoSEQ multiplex PCR. The sample consists of about 300,000 clones, 70% to 90% of them appearing once. Sequenced input: peripheral blood. The receptor source for this set is a woman aged 45-59 years with COVID-19, enrolled during active disease.

The chain links TRBV6-1 to TRBJ1-5, with a possible D match to TRBD1 (5 bases). The germline CDR1 and CDR2 sequences are MNHNS and SASEGT. V was shortened by 0 bases and J by 4 bases, with 10 bases between the two germline ends. This CDR3 has 15 residues. CDR3 sequence reads: CASSEATGRNQPQHF. CDR3 coding DNA: TGTGCCAGCAGTGAAGCTACAGGCCGAAATCAGCCCCAGCATTTT.

The chain carries TRBV7-2 and TRBJ1-1, with no clear D. The CDR3 loop spans 14 amino acids. Trimming shortened V by 1 base and J by 0 bases, and 6 bases separated the two germline ends. CDR1 is SGHTA and CDR2 is FQGNSA in the germline V gene. The CDR3 bases are TGTGCCAGCAGCTTAGTGAGAGTGAACACTGAAGCTTTCTTT. Its protein is CASSLVRVNTEAFF.

The rearrangement links TRBV2 to TRBJ1-6; TRBD1 might be the D (5 bases). This CDR3 is built from 18 residues. The V gene lost 6 bases and the J gene lost 1 base, with 19 bases spanning the gap. Germline loops: CDR1 SNHLY, CDR2 FYNNEI. The CDR3 protein is CASSDLRAFGSYNSPLHF. CDR3 DNA sequence: TGTGCCAGCAGCGACCTCAGGGCCTTTGGATCCTATAATTCACCCCTCCACTTT.

This clone appeared once. This rearrangement joins TRBV5-6 to TRBJ2-7; 12 positions agree with TRBD2. Germline CDR1 SGHDT, CDR2 YYEEEE. V shed 4 bases, J shed 4 bases, and the junction held 15 bases outside the gene matches. The CDR3 loop spans 18 amino acids. CDR3 DNA sequence: TGTGCCAGCAGCCCCATCCCCCGACTAGCGGGAGCCGCATACGAGCAGTACTTC. This codes for CASSPIPRLAGAAYEQYF. Filled out from reference TRBV5-6 and TRBJ2-7, the complete variable domain reads DAGVTQSPTHLIKTRGQQVTLRCSPKSGHDTVSWYQQALGQGPQFIFQYYEEEERQRGNFPDRFSGHQFPNYSSELNVNALLLGDSALYLCASSPIPRLAGAAYEQYFGPGTRLTVT.

The rearrangement uses TRBV11-2 and TRBJ2-3; TRBD2 agrees at 7 bases. V shed 5 bases and J 5 bases; nucleotides not matched to a gene: 7. This CDR3 region has 14 residues. From germline, CDR1 is SGHAT and CDR2 FQNNGV. Here the CDR3 reads CASSASSGGDTQYF. Written as DNA, the CDR3 is TGTGCCAGCAGCGCCAGCTCGGGAGGAGATACGCAGTATTTT.

This clone appeared once. The chain employs TRBV30 and TRBJ2-2; the match to TRBD2 covers 7 bases. Trimming at V came to 1 base and at J to 6 bases, leaving 17 bases not matched to a gene. The CDR3 runs 18 residues. Germline values: CDR1 GTSNPN, CDR2 SVGIG (reference sequence). The CDR3 nucleotides are TGTGCCTGGAGTGGGTCCCCTTTGGGAGGGAGAAGAGCCGGGGAGCTGTTTTTT. As protein: CAWSGSPLGGRRAGELFF.

V is TRBV7-2 and J is TRBJ2-5; D possibly corresponds to TRBD2 (6 bases). Germline loops: CDR1 SGHTA, CDR2 FQGNSA. The CDR3 sequence is 19 residues long. Trimming shortened V by 7 bases and J by 3 bases, and 30 bases separated the two germline ends. The CDR3 DNA sequence: TGTGCCAGCACCACTCATATATGGGAGGCTACAAAACGAAAAGAGACCCAGTACTTC. Protein product: CASTTHIWEATKRKETQYF.

V gene TRBV5-1 combines with J gene TRBJ2-5; D may be TRBD1 (6 bases). Trimming stripped 3 bases from V and 3 bases from J, with 9 bases between. The germline CDR1 and CDR2 sequences are SGHRS and YFSETQ. CDR3 size: 13 residues. CDR3 bases: TGCGCCAGCAGCTCGACAGGAGAAGAGACCCAGTACTTC. This codes for CASSSTGEETQYF.

The chain links TRBV6-5 to TRBJ1-5; D remains unclear. From germline, CDR1 is MNHEY and CDR2 SVGAGI. V gave up 7 bases and J gave up 1 base, with 14 bases separating them. The CDR3 is 15 residues long. The CDR3 loop reads CASTREAGSNQPQHF. CDR3 nucleotides: TGTGCCAGCACCCGAGAGGCGGGGAGCAATCAGCCCCAGCATTTT.